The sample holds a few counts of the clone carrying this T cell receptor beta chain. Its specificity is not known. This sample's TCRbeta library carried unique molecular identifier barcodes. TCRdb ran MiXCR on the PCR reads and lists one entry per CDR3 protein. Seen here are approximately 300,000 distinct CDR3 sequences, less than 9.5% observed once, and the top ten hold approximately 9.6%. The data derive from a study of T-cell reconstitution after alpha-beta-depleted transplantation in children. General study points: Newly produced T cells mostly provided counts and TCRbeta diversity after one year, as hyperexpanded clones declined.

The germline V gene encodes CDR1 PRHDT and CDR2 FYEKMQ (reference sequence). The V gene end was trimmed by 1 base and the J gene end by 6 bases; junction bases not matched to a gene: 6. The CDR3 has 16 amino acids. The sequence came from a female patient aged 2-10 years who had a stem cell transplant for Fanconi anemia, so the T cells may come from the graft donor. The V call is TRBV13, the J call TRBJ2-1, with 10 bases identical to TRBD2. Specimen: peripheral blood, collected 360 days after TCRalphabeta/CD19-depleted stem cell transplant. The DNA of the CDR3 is TGTGCCAGCAGCTTAGATCTGCTAGCGGGGGTCAATGAGCAGTTCTTC. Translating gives CASSLDLLAGVNEQFF.